The 7 T cell receptor beta chains below were found in one sample sequenced in a study of graft-versus-host responses after intestinal transplantation. Their target antigens are unknown. Sequenced by immunoSEQ multiplex PCR; TCRdb stores in-frame clones only, minus some. The repertoire holds 65,000 to 100,000 clones, with 85% to 95% as singletons. The starting material was unstimulated CD8+ T cells sorted from spleen or lymph node cells, obtained before transplant. The receptor source for this set is a human donor who was the organ donor for an intestinal transplant.

The chain is built from TRBV2 and TRBJ2-3; the D is unclear. There are 13 residues in the CDR3. The V end lost 3 bases, the J end lost 2 bases, and 6 bases lay between the germline ends. CDR1 is SNHLY, CDR2 FYNNEI, per germline. This chain's CDR3 is CASSDLYTDTQYF. The CDR3 region has the DNA TGTGCCAGCAGTGATCTCTACACAGATACGCAGTATTTT.

V gene TRBV11-2 combines with J gene TRBJ1-1; 9 nucleotides match TRBD1. The CDR3 loop spans 14 amino acids. The ends lost 3 bases at V and 5 bases at J; junction bases unmatched: 4. Germline V gene lookup returns CDR1 SGHAT and CDR2 FQNNGV. CDR3 nucleotide sequence: TGTGCCAGCAGCTTCGGGACAGGGAATACTGAAGCTTTCTTT. This sequence encodes CASSFGTGNTEAFF.

This chain uses TRBV5-5 with TRBJ1-3, with D unclear. Trimming removed 4 bases from V and 2 bases from J, with 13 bases in between. This CDR3 has 15 residues. Germline lookup yields CDR1 SGHKS and CDR2 YYEKEE (reference sequence). CDR3 loop: CASSPREGAGNTIYF. The CDR3 nucleotides read TGTGCCAGCAGCCCCCGGGAGGGAGCTGGAAACACCATATATTTT.

This chain joins TRBV7-2 and TRBJ1-1; D remains unclear. CDR3 length: 14 amino acids. Germline V gene lookup returns CDR1 SGHTA and CDR2 FQGNSA. Trimming removed 2 bases from V and 4 bases from J, with 11 bases in between. The DNA of the CDR3 is TGTGCCAGCAGCTTATCCCTTGTCGTCACTGAAGCTTTCTTT. This codes for CASSLSLVVTEAFF.

The CDR3: CASSSLEEINYGYTF. In DNA form, the CDR3 reads TGTGCCAGCAGTTCCCTCGAGGAGATTAACTATGGCTACACCTTC. The chain combines TRBV27 with TRBJ1-2; D gene ambiguous. The germline V and J ends were trimmed by 4 bases and 1 base, with 13 bases remaining between them. Germline CDR1 and CDR2: MNHEY and SMNVEV (reference sequence). This CDR3 spans 15 amino acids.

This chain links TRBV4-3 with TRBJ2-7; TRBD1 might be the D (6 bases). In germline, CDR1 is LGHNA, CDR2 YSLEER. The V gene lost 4 bases and the J gene lost 2 bases, with 15 bases spanning the gap. The CDR3 is made up of 15 amino acids. The CDR3 DNA follows: TGCGCCAGCAGCCCTCACAGGGTAGGGCCCTACGAGCAGTACTTC. It codes for CASSPHRVGPYEQYF.

This clone is a singleton in its sample. This chain links TRBV19 with TRBJ1-5; D ambiguous. The V gene lost 2 bases and the J gene lost 1 base, with 9 bases spanning the gap. The germline CDR1 and CDR2 sequences are LNHDA and SQIVND (reference sequence). CDR3 size: 15 residues. The chain's CDR3 is CASSILGFSNQPQHF. The DNA for the CDR3 is TGTGCCAGTAGTATACTCGGGTTCAGCAATCAGCCCCAGCATTTT.